This TCR beta chain was found in a study of monozygotic twins with inflammatory bowel disease. Study-level findings and limits: Extra variability in the repertoires of patients may have come from differing immunosuppressive treatments.

On this clonotype itself: Its antigen is undetermined.

The team made cDNA by running eight separate reactions for each sample. The unique tags termed UMIs, each holding a 6-nucleotide sample barcode, were added by means of template switching. For each CDR3 protein, TCRdb gives one entry from its re-call of the 5' RACE reads, without DNA. The sample yields about 350,000 distinct CDR3 sequences, of which the top ten take up 2% to 2.5%. Investigators extracted total RNA from whole blood and did not sort T cells. Germline-derived CDR1 and CDR2 are SGDLS and YYNGEE. The CDR3 has 15 residues. The chain combines TRBV9 with TRBJ1-2; there is no DNA to check the TCRdb D call of TRBD1. This clonotype was obtained from a human donor with ulcerative colitis or Crohn's disease, or a healthy co-twin of an affected twin (not recorded which). Input material: blood. The chain's CDR3 is CASSQGRTASYGYTF.